One sample yielded the 12 T cell receptor beta chains listed below, sequenced in a study of blood T cell repertoires in COVID-19. Using immunoSEQ multiplex PCR, the repertoire was profiled, and TCRdb retains in-frame clones only, with some absent. This sample carries 150,000 to 200,000 clones, about 81% of them seen once, and the ten largest clones take roughly 11%. The sample comprised peripheral blood. All receptors derive from a human donor in a cohort sampled during active COVID-19.

The rearrangement links TRBV2 to TRBJ2-7; 9 positions agree with TRBD2. The CDR3 contains 16 residues. J was trimmed by 5 bases and V by 2 bases; bases with no gene match: 10. Per the germline V gene, CDR1 is SNHLY and CDR2 is FYNNEI. CDR3 nucleotide sequence: TGTGCCAGCAGTGAAAGGGGGTTAGCGGGAGTCAACGAGCAGTACTTC. Protein sequence: CASSERGLAGVNEQYF. Filled out from reference TRBV2 and TRBJ2-7, the complete variable domain reads EPEVTQTPSHQVTQMGQEVILRCVPISNHLYFYWYRQILGQKVEFLVSFYNNEISEKSEIFDDQFSVERPDGSNFTLKIRSTKLEDSAMYFCASSERGLAGVNEQYFGPGTRLTVT.

The CDR3 DNA reads TGTGCCAGCAGCAAGACAGTTACCTCCTACAATGAGCAGTTCTTC. Translation: CASSKTVTSYNEQFF. The chain combines TRBV6-6 with TRBJ2-1; D is possibly TRBD1 (5 bases). Germline lookup yields CDR1 MNHNY and CDR2 SVGAGI (reference sequence). Between the trimmed V and J ends, which lost 6 bases and 0 bases, there was a span of 12 bases. This CDR3 contains 15 residues.

The chain recombines TRBV6-2 or TRBV6-3 with TRBJ1-1; D not certain. Germline V gene data show CDR1 as MNHEY and CDR2 as SVGEGT. Between the trimmed V and J ends, which lost 5 bases and 11 bases, there was a span of 9 bases. CDR3 length equals 10 residues. DNA for the CDR3: TGTGCCAGCAGTCGGACGGGGGCTTTCTTT. Protein: CASSRTGAFF.

This clone was observed a handful of times. This chain connects TRBV6-2 or TRBV6-3 to TRBJ1-6, with D tentatively TRBD1 (6 bases). Looked up from germline, CDR1 is MNHEY and CDR2 is SVGEGT. The CDR3 runs 15 residues. Trimming pared 6 bases from V and 10 bases from J, leaving 19 bases between. In DNA form, the CDR3 reads TGTGCCAGCAGCACTCCCGGACAGTTCGGGTCACCCCTCCACTTT. Its translation: CASSTPGQFGSPLHF.

The chain carries TRBV30 and TRBJ1-2, with 12 bases matching TRBD1. This CDR3 spans 15 amino acids. In germline, CDR1 is GTSNPN, CDR2 SVGIG (reference sequence). Losses at the gene ends were 2 bases for V and 3 bases for J; bases not matched to a gene: 4. The chain's CDR3 is CAWSPGTGGYYGYTF. The CDR3 coding sequence is TGTGCCTGGAGTCCCGGGACAGGGGGCTACTATGGCTACACCTTC. Together with reference TRBV30 and TRBJ1-2, the CDR3 gives the full variable domain: SQTIHQWPATLVQPVGSPLSLECTVEGTSNPNLYWYRQAAGRGLQLLFYSVGIGQISSEVPQNLSASRPQDRQFILSSKKLLLSDSGFYLCAWSPGTGGYYGYTFGSGTRLTVV.

CDR3 DNA sequence: TGTGCCAGCAGCTTGCGGGGGACTAGAGGCAATGAGCAGTTCTTC. It encodes CASSLRGTRGNEQFF. This rearrangement joins TRBV5-8 to TRBJ2-1, with 8 bases matching TRBD2. CDR3 size: 15 residues. The germline gives CDR1 SGHTS, CDR2 YDEGEE. V lost 1 base and J lost 6; bases outside the gene matches: 6.

The rearrangement uses TRBV28 and TRBJ2-1; D is perhaps TRBD1 (5 bases). CDR3 length: 14 amino acids. Per the germline V gene, CDR1 is MDHEN and CDR2 is SYDVKM. Trimming left V 7 bases short and J 4 bases short, with 14 bases between. CDR3 protein: CASNPSNRYNEQFF. The CDR3 DNA follows: TGTGCCAGCAATCCCTCAAACAGGTACAATGAGCAGTTCTTC.

V is TRBV6-2 or TRBV6-3 and J is TRBJ2-7; a weak D match, TRBD1 (6 bases). With 5 bases removed from V and 3 bases from J, the gap between germline ends came to 14 bases. The germline CDR1 and CDR2 sequences are MNHEY and SVGEGT. The CDR3 is 14 residues long. CDR3: CASSHPGQLYEQYF. CDR3 DNA sequence: TGTGCCAGCAGTCACCCTGGACAGCTCTACGAGCAGTACTTC.

Remarks on this clone: Distinct nucleotide sequences in the sample also encode this CDR3. The chain uses TRBV12-3 or TRBV12-4 and TRBJ2-3; perhaps TRBD2 as D (5 bases). This CDR3 is 12 amino acids long. With 5 bases removed from V and 4 bases from J, the gap between germline ends came to 7 bases. The CDR3 reads CASSPRADTQYF. CDR3 in DNA: TGTGCCAGCAGTCCGAGGGCAGATACGCAGTATTTT.

The chain links TRBV25-1 to TRBJ2-7, with 7 bases that match TRBD2. V trimming: 1 base; J trimming: 6 bases; junction bases outside the gene matches: 3. This CDR3 spans 13 amino acids. The germline V gene has CDR1 MGHDK and CDR2 SYGVNS. In DNA form, the CDR3 reads TGTGCCAGCAGTGAATCCCCGGGGGGCGAGCAGTACTTC. It specifies CASSESPGGEQYF.

The chain combines TRBV11-1 with TRBJ1-1, with a tentative D call TRBD1 (6 bases). This CDR3 comprises 15 residues. The germline gives CDR1 SGHAT, CDR2 FQDESV (reference sequence). V was cut by 2 bases and J by 3 bases, with 13 bases left in between. DNA of the CDR3: TGTGCCAGCAGCTTAAGGCCAGGGGAACACACTGAAGCTTTCTTT. Its protein product is CASSLRPGEHTEAFF.

This clone occurred a few times. This chain joins TRBV30 and TRBJ1-5; D is perhaps TRBD1 (5 bases). The length of the CDR3 is 13 residues. Per germline, CDR1 GTSNPN and CDR2 SVGIG (reference sequence). V was clipped by 5 bases and J by 4 bases, with 12 bases between them. The CDR3 here is CAWGGGWNQPQHF. The CDR3 bases are TGTGCCTGGGGCGGGGGGTGGAATCAGCCCCAGCATTTT.